This T cell receptor beta chain was profiled in a study of blood T cell repertoires in COVID-19. Study overall: The United States, Italy and Spain supplied acute and convalescent COVID-19 samples. T cells, B-cell-depleted T cells, or PBMCs supplied cDNA or gDNA.

Per germline, CDR1 SGDLS and CDR2 YYNGEE. CDR3 length: 16 amino acids. V was shortened by 0 bases and J by 0 bases, with 7 bases between the two germline ends. Per the original methods: It was from reference gene primer amplification that nucleated cell counts were estimated. Some clones are missing from TCRdb's copy, which holds only in-frame ones; the method was immunoSEQ multiplex PCR. V, J and clone size reflect that table, while D and trimming were determined from the DNA. There are tens of thousands of clones in the sample; around 85% occur only once, and roughly 5% lies in the top ten. This TCR was recovered from a man older than 75 with acute or convalescent COVID-19. V gene TRBV9 combines with J gene TRBJ2-6; the D gene is possibly TRBD1 (5 bases). Sequencing used peripheral blood. The CDR3 nucleotides are TGTGCCAGCAGCGTAGGACAGAGCTCTGGGGCCAACGTCCTGACTTTC. This sequence encodes CASSVGQSSGANVLTF.